This is a list of T cell receptor beta chains from one sample in a study of blood T cell repertoires in COVID-19. Measured with immunoSEQ multiplex PCR; TCRdb has only the in-frame clones, and not every one. This sample yields some 350,000 clones, of which approximately 86% are seen a single time; roughly 3.1% belongs to the top ten. The sequenced sample was peripheral blood. The receptors derive from a human donor in a cohort sampled during active COVID-19. Both conserved end residues are part of each CDR3. The D gene is left open where the match is weak. Only some rows state a clone size, as once, few, many or a class for expanded clones.

j_call d_call clone_size v_call cdr3_aa cdr3_nt
TRBJ2-3 TRBD2 NA TRBV29-1 CSAGLAGGTTDTQYF TGCAGCGCCGGACTAGCGGGGGGGACGACAGATACGCAGTATTTT
TRBJ1-1 NA NA TRBV3-1/TRBV3-2 CASSQGVGVRTEAFF TGTGCCAGCAGCCAAGGGGTAGGGGTGAGGACTGAAGCTTTCTTT
TRBJ1-2 NA NA TRBV6-1 CASSDLRELYGYTF TGTGCCAGCAGTGATCTAAGGGAGCTCTATGGCTACACCTTC
TRBJ1-4 NA NA TRBV15 CATSRVADEKLFF TGTGCCACCAGCAGAGTGGCAGATGAAAAACTGTTTTTT
TRBJ2-5 TRBD1 NA TRBV27 CASSTIQGAETQYF TGTGCCAGCAGTACCATACAGGGGGCAGAGACCCAGTACTTC
TRBJ1-2 TRBD1 NA TRBV20-1 CSASRTGDAYGYTF TGCAGTGCTAGTCGAACAGGGGATGCCTATGGCTACACCTTC
TRBJ2-1 TRBD1 NA TRBV5-4 CASSLGQGARYNEQFF TGTGCCAGCAGCTTGGGCCAGGGGGCAAGGTACAATGAGCAGTTCTTC
TRBJ2-1 NA NA TRBV19 CASSGLWKSYNEQFF TGTGCCAGTTCAGGGTTATGGAAATCCTACAATGAGCAGTTCTTC
TRBJ1-1 NA once TRBV21-1 CASSKLGARPNDEAFF TGTGCCAGCAGCAAATTGGGGGCCCGTCCGAACGATGAAGCTTTCTTT
TRBJ2-5 TRBD2 NA TRBV5-8 CASSPRLVAGGQETQYF TGTGCCAGCAGCCCCCGGTTGGTAGCGGGAGGGCAAGAGACCCAGTACTTC
TRBJ2-1 TRBD2 NA TRBV5-6 CASSSLAGRYNEQFF TGTGCCAGCAGCTCACTAGCGGGCAGGTACAATGAGCAGTTCTTC
TRBJ1-4 NA many TRBV7-2 CASSSDSRVGEKLFF TGTGCCAGCAGCTCCGACAGTCGGGTGGGTGAAAAACTGTTTTTT
TRBJ2-1 TRBD2 NA TRBV14 CASSQPLLAGVREQFF TGTGCCAGCAGCCAACCGCTATTAGCGGGAGTTCGTGAGCAGTTCTTC
TRBJ1-5 TRBD1 NA TRBV3-1/TRBV3-2 CASSQTGTGVGQPQHF TGTGCCAGCAGCCAAACCGGGACAGGGGTGGGTCAGCCCCAGCATTTT
TRBJ2-1 NA NA TRBV6-6 CASRAFGTGDNEQFF TGTGCCAGCAGGGCCTTTGGAACAGGAGACAATGAGCAGTTCTTC
TRBJ2-3 TRBD2 NA TRBV10-3 CAIRARLAGPSTDTQYF TGTGCCATCAGGGCCCGACTAGCGGGACCTAGCACAGATACGCAGTATTTT
TRBJ1-5 TRBD1 NA TRBV6-6 CASTWDSDQPQHF TGTGCCAGCACCTGGGACAGCGATCAGCCCCAGCATTTT
TRBJ1-3 TRBD1 NA TRBV28 CASSAAGTGARNTIYF TGTGCCAGCAGTGCGGCTGGGACAGGGGCTAGGAACACCATATATTTT
TRBJ2-3 TRBD2 NA TRBV28 CASSWTSGRPSNTDTQYF TGTGCCAGCAGTTGGACTAGCGGGAGGCCATCAAACACAGATACGCAGTATTTT
TRBJ1-2 TRBD1 NA TRBV30 CAWSTLTGGAGGYTF TGTGCCTGGAGCACCTTGACAGGGGGAGCGGGTGGCTACACCTTC
TRBJ2-7 NA NA TRBV5-6 CASSLATYEQYF TGTGCCAGCAGCTTGGCAACCTACGAGCAGTACTTC
TRBJ1-4 TRBD1 few TRBV4-1 CASSQERVLGTGNEKLFF TGCGCCAGCAGCCAAGAGAGGGTTTTAGGGACAGGGAATGAAAAACTGTTTTTT
TRBJ2-1 NA NA TRBV7-2 CASSPRNEQFF TGTGCCAGCAGCCCGAGGAATGAGCAGTTCTTC
TRBJ2-1 TRBD1 NA TRBV2 CASAPGTGIGEQFF TGTGCCAGCGCCCCCGGGACAGGTATCGGTGAGCAGTTCTTC
TRBJ1-1 NA NA TRBV29-1 CSVLPTATMNTEAFF TGCAGCGTCCTCCCGACAGCAACCATGAACACTGAAGCTTTCTTT
TRBJ1-2 TRBD1 NA TRBV6-8 CASRPTRGGQGHYGYTF TGTGCCAGCAGACCCACCCGCGGGGGACAGGGACACTATGGCTACACCTTC
TRBJ1-3 NA NA TRBV6-5 CASSYSGVTAGNTIYF TGTGCCAGCAGTTACTCGGGTGTGACAGCTGGAAACACCATATATTTT
TRBJ1-4 NA NA TRBV18 CASSPQGLRRMFF TGTGCCAGCTCACCCCAAGGACTCCGAAGGATGTTTTTT
TRBJ2-1 TRBD2 NA TRBV4-3 CASSQTTSGSSNEQFF TGCGCCAGCAGCCAAACTACTAGCGGGAGTTCCAATGAGCAGTTCTTC
TRBJ1-4 NA few TRBV7-9 CASSPGQSNEKLFF TGTGCCAGCAGCCCCGGACAAAGTAATGAAAAACTGTTTTTT
TRBJ2-1 NA NA TRBV20-1 CSASRLALVNEQFF TGCAGTGCTAGTAGGCTAGCTTTGGTAAATGAGCAGTTCTTC
TRBJ2-1 TRBD2 NA TRBV29-1 CSVRAGGPYEQFF TGCAGCGTACGAGCGGGAGGGCCCTATGAGCAGTTCTTC
TRBJ2-7 NA NA TRBV24-1 CATSDTDSYEQYF TGTGCCACCAGTGATACAGATTCCTACGAGCAGTACTTC
TRBJ2-2 TRBD1 NA TRBV7-2 CASSLSRGLNTGELFF TGTGCCAGCAGCTTATCGAGGGGGCTGAACACCGGGGAGCTGTTTTTT
TRBJ2-1 TRBD2 once TRBV4-1 CASSQVASGRVTYNEQFF TGCGCCAGCAGCCAAGTGGCTAGCGGGAGAGTAACCTACAATGAGCAGTTCTTC
TRBJ1-1 TRBD1 NA TRBV19 CASSWTGVMNTEAFF TGTGCCAGTAGCTGGACAGGGGTCATGAACACTGAAGCTTTCTTT